The next 15 T cell receptor beta chains were all read from a single sample in a study of regulatory T cells in long-lasting Graves disease. Time point here: persistent/refractory GD, antithyroid drugs over 5 years with positive TRAb. RNA extracted from PBMCs served as the sequencing template. According to the study, TCR beta libraries were built with iRepertoire HTBI primers and CDR3-region Arm-PCR. MiXCR was run by TCRdb on the multiplex PCR reads, yielding one entry per CDR3 protein. Of 350,000 to 450,000 distinct CDR3 sequences in the sample, around 21% are singletons; the top ten hold less than 25%. The sequencing here drew on peripheral blood mononuclear cells (PBMCs), taken when the disease was refractory, from a patient treated with antithyroid drugs. The receptors come from a female donor with Graves disease.

This clonotype was counted at least ten times. J is TRBJ1-2 and V is TRBV12-3 or TRBV12-4, with 7 nucleotides matching TRBD1. The V and J ends lost 7 bases and 6 bases, in that order; junction bases with no gene match: 17. The CDR3 sequence is 16 residues long. The CDR3 here is CASTTTLGGGGDGYTF. The DNA for the CDR3 is TGTGCCAGCACCACCACCCTAGGAGGGGGCGGAGATGGCTACACCTTC.

This clonotype was seen more than once but under ten times. The chain uses TRBV3-1 and TRBJ2-6, with unresolved D. Trimming cost V 0 bases and J 3 bases, with 6 bases left between them. CDR3 length: 15 residues. Germline CDR1 LGHDT, CDR2 YNNKEL (reference sequence). CDR3 nucleotides: TGTGCCAGCAGCCAAGAGAACTTTGGGGCCAACGTCCTGACTTTC. Protein: CASSQENFGANVLTF.

This clonotype was found many times. The chain recombines TRBV27 with TRBJ2-5; D gene unclear. The CDR3 has 13 amino acids. Germline-derived CDR1 and CDR2 are MNHEY and SMNVEV (reference sequence). Trimming pared 11 bases from V and 2 bases from J, leaving 15 bases between. CDR3 protein: CASRLWEQETQYF. In nucleotides, the CDR3 is TGTGCCTCACGCCTTTGGGAACAAGAGACCCAGTACTTC.

The genes are TRBV7-9 and TRBJ1-1; a possible D gene is TRBD1 (5 bases). Germline CDR1 and CDR2: SEHNR and FQNEAQ (reference sequence). Trimming removed 5 bases at V and 6 bases at J, with 13 bases between. The CDR3 runs 13 residues. CDR3 region: CASSVVPGAEAFF. CDR3 coding DNA: TGTGCCAGCAGCGTAGTCCCGGGGGCTGAAGCTTTCTTT.

This clonotype was counted a few times. V and J are TRBV7-9 and TRBJ2-1; 8 bases are shared with TRBD1. The CDR3 runs 13 residues. Germline V gene sequence: CDR1 SEHNR, CDR2 FQNEAQ (reference sequence). With 10 bases clipped from V and 6 bases from J, the junction kept 8 bases outside the gene matches. Here the CDR3 reads CAISDREINEQFF. CDR3 in DNA: TGTGCCATCTCGGACAGGGAAATCAATGAGCAGTTCTTC.

This clonotype occurred many times. The rearrangement links TRBV20-1 to TRBJ1-1; unclear D gene. CDR3 length equals 11 residues. V was cut by 6 bases and J by 6 bases, with 11 bases left in between. CDR1 DFQATT and CDR2 SNEGSKA come from the germline V gene (reference sequence). Written as DNA, the CDR3 is TGCAGTGCCCAGTATATTGCTGAAGCTTTCTTT. This codes for CSAQYIAEAFF.

The rearrangement joins TRBV30 to TRBJ1-4; D is unclear. V was cut by 0 bases and J by 5 bases, with 13 bases left in between. The CDR3 covers 15 residues. Germline assignment: CDR1 GTSNPN and CDR2 SVGIG (reference sequence). CDR3 nucleotides: TGTGCCTGGAGTGTAGGGAGGGCGGGGAATGAAAAACTGTTTTTT. Amino acid sequence: CAWSVGRAGNEKLFF.

The chain joins TRBV6-5 to TRBJ2-7, with TRBD2 identical over 13 bases. The germline V gene has CDR1 MNHEY and CDR2 SVGAGI. The CDR3 is 15 residues long. Germline trimming cut 2 bases from V and 6 bases from J; bases unmatched to any gene: 4. CDR3 protein: CASSYTGLAGVEQYF. CDR3 nucleotides: TGTGCCAGCAGTTACACAGGACTAGCGGGAGTCGAGCAGTACTTC.

This sequence joins TRBV7-2 and TRBJ2-5; 8 bases map to TRBD1. V dropped 4 bases and J dropped 1; count of bases not matched to a gene: 5. This CDR3 region has 15 residues. Germline CDR1 SGHTA, CDR2 FQGNSA. CDR3 nucleotides: TGTGCCAGCAGCTGGGGACAGGTGCCCCAAGAGACCCAGTACTTC. It encodes CASSWGQVPQETQYF.

This clonotype has a handful of counts. This chain links TRBV19 with TRBJ1-1; D is uncertain. With 5 bases removed from V and 4 bases from J, the gap between germline ends came to 11 bases. There are 13 residues in the CDR3. Germline lookup yields CDR1 LNHDA and CDR2 SQIVND (reference sequence). DNA for the CDR3: TGTGCCAGTAGTCCGCACAAGGGCACTGAAGCTTTCTTT. Translated, it gives CASSPHKGTEAFF.

The chain couples TRBV6-1 to TRBJ1-5, with D possibly matching TRBD1 (5 bases). V shed 6 bases and J shed 4 bases, with 16 bases lying between them. CDR1 and CDR2 (germline): MNHNS, SASEGT. The CDR3 is 15 residues long. The CDR3 reads CASRTGAGGNQPQHF. The CDR3 DNA follows: TGTGCCAGCAGAACAGGAGCGGGTGGAAATCAGCCCCAGCATTTT.

This clonotype was counted at least ten times. The rearrangement uses TRBV12-3 or TRBV12-4 and TRBJ1-1; D unclear. Between the trimmed V and J ends, which lost 4 bases and 2 bases, there was a span of 5 bases. The CDR3 is 12 amino acids. DNA for the CDR3: TGTGCCAGCAGTTGGTATAACACTGAAGCTTTCTTT. Protein product: CASSWYNTEAFF.

The gene calls are TRBV18 and TRBJ1-2; D gene unclear. Germline CDR1 and CDR2: KGHSH and LQKENI. Trimming removed 0 bases at V and 2 bases at J, with 13 bases between. This CDR3 has 16 residues. The CDR3 spells CASSPPFTGINYGYTF. CDR3 DNA: TGTGCCAGCTCACCACCGTTTACGGGGATCAACTATGGCTACACCTTC.

In its sample, this clonotype was seen a few times. The chain is built from TRBV28 and TRBJ2-7; TRBD2 agrees at 8 bases. Unmatched junction bases numbered 21, after V lost 5 bases and J lost 12 bases. Looked up from germline, CDR1 is MDHEN and CDR2 is SYDVKM. The CDR3 is made up of 16 amino acids. CDR3 region: CASSEIGLGLDSLAYF. CDR3 DNA: TGTGCCAGCAGTGAAATTGGCCTGGGACTAGATTCGTTAGCGTACTTC.

This clonotype was picked up one time. A much larger clone lies a single base off, so this may be a read error. The rearrangement uses TRBV3-1 and TRBJ2-7; the match to TRBD2 covers 12 bases. Germline CDR1 and CDR2: LGHDT and YNNKEL (reference sequence). CDR3 length equals 14 residues. As DNA, the CDR3 is TGTGCCAGCAGCCGGACTAGCGGGACGAGGGAGCAGCACTTC. Amino acids: CASSRTSGTREQHF.